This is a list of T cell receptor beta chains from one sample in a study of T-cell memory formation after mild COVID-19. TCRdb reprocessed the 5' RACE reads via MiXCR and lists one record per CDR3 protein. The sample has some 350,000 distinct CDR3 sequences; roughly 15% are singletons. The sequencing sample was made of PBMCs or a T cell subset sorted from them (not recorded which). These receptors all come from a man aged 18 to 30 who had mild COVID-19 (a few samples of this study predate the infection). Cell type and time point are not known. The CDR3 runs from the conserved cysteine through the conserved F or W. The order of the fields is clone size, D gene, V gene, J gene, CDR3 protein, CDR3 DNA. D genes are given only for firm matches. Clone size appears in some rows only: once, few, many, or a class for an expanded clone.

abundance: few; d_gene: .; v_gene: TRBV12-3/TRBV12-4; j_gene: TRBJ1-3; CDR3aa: CASSLAWAGTGGNTIYF; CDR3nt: TGTGCCAGCAGTTTAGCGTGGGCAGGGACGGGTGGAAACACCATATATTTT
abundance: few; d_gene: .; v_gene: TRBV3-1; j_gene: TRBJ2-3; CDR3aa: CASSQEPGAADTQYF; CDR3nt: TGTGCCAGCAGCCAAGAGCCCGGGGCAGCAGATACGCAGTATTTT
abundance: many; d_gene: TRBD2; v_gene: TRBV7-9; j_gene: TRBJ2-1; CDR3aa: CASSFGGEEQFF; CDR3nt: TGTGCCAGCAGCTTTGGGGGGGAAGAGCAGTTCTTC
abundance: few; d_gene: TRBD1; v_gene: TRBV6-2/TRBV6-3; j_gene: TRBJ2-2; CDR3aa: CASSYPRGPGELFF; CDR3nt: TGTGCCAGCAGTTACCCAAGGGGGCCCGGGGAGCTGTTTTTT
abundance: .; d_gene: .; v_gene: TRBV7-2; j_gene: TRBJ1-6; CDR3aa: CASSLAVVGNSPLHF; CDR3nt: TGTGCCAGCAGCTTAGCGGTCGTTGGGAATTCACCCCTCCACTTT
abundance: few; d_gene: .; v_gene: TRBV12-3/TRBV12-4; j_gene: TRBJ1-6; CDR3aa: CASSVTGRSPLHF; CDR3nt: TGTGCCAGCAGCGTAACCGGTCGGTCACCCCTCCACTTT
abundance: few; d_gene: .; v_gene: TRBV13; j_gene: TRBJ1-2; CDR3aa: CASSLFQGIYGYTF; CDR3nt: TGTGCCAGCAGCCTATTCCAGGGTATCTATGGCTACACCTTC
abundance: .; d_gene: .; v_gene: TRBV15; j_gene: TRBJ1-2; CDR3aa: CATSRPLGGRDYGYTF; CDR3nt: TGTGCCACCAGCAGACCCCTTGGGGGGCGAGACTATGGCTACACCTTC
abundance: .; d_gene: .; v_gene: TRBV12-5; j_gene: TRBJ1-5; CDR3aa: CASGSAWTVDQPQHF; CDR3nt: TGTGCTAGTGGAAGCGCTTGGACAGTGGATCAGCCCCAGCATTTT
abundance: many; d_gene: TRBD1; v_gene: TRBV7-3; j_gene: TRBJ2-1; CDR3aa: CASSPGQGIYNEQFF; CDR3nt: TGTGCCAGCAGCCCGGGACAGGGGATCTACAATGAGCAGTTCTTC
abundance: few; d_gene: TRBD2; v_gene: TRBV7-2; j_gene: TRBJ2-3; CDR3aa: CASSLAQTSGGYTDTQYF; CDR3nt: TGTGCCAGCAGCTTAGCTCAGACTAGCGGGGGGTACACAGATACGCAGTATTTT
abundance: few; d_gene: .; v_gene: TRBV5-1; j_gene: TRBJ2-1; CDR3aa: CASSFLKGRDEQFF; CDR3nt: TGCGCCAGCAGCTTCCTAAAGGGCCGGGATGAGCAGTTCTTC
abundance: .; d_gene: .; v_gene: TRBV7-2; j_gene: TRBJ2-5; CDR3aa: CASSLRRGPETQYF; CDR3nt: TGTGCCAGCAGCTTAAGGCGGGGGCCAGAGACCCAGTACTTC
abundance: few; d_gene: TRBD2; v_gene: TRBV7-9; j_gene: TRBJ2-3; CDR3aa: CAANPGLAVSTDTQYF; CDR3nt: TGTGCCGCTAACCCGGGACTAGCGGTGAGCACAGATACGCAGTATTTT
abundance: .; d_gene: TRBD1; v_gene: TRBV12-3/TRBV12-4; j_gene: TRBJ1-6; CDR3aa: CATGTGVYSPLHF; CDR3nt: TGTGCCACAGGGACAGGGGTGTATTCACCCCTCCACTTT
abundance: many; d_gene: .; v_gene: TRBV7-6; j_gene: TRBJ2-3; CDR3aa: CASSFGGSDTQYF; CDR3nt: TGTGCCAGCAGCTTCGGGGGATCAGATACGCAGTATTTT
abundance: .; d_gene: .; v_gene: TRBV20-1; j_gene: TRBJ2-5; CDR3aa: CSAVGEAKETQYF; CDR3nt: TGCAGTGCTGTTGGAGAGGCTAAAGAGACCCAGTACTTC
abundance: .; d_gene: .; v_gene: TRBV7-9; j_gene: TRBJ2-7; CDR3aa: CASRPGDRIYEQYF; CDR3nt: TGTGCCAGCAGGCCTGGGGACCGAATCTACGAGCAGTACTTC